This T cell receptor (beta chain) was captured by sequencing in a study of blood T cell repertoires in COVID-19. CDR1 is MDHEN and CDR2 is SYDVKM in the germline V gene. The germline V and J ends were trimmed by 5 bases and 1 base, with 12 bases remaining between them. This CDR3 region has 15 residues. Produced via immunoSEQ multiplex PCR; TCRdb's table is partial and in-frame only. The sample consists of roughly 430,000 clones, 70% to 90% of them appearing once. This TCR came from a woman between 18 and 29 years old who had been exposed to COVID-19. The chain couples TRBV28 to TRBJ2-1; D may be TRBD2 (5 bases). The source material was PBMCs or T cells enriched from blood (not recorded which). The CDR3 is CASSPRASSYNEQFF. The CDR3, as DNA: TGTGCCAGCAGTCCGCGGGCTAGTTCCTACAATGAGCAGTTCTTC.